This TCR beta chain came from a study of blood T cells in healthy people across ages. Study at large: Template switching picked up about one barcoded beta molecule for each two T cells. General study findings and limits: Donor CMV status was unknown, possibly confounding expanded clonotype changes. What prevented conclusive comparison of naive and antigen-experienced cells was that PBMCs were unsorted.

This clonotype was detected only a few times. No antigen is known for it. For the second PCR, which ran for 7 to 11 cycles, a sample-barcoded 5' primer and a J-beta primer mix were used. TCRdb analysed the 5' RACE reads with MiXCR anew, one entry per CDR3 protein. The sample yields 800,000 or so distinct CDR3 sequences, 25% seen once. Germline lookup yields CDR1 SGHRS and CDR2 YFSETQ. The ends were cut back, 7 bases at V and 10 bases at J, with 24 bases in the middle. The CDR3 consists of 15 residues. These data are also associated with another study on T cells of mothers and their children. This second report adds: The study obtained over 9 million TCR beta CDR3 reads per mother and around 2.7 million per child.

The receptor comes from a boy younger than 18 in good health. The material sequenced was blood. The rearrangement joins TRBV5-1 to TRBJ2-1, with D possibly TRBD2 on 5 matching bases. Here the CDR3 reads CASSRRAEERREQFF. For the CDR3, the DNA is TGCGCCAGCTCGCGGCGGGCCGAAGAACGACGGGAGCAGTTCTTC. Full variable domain (rest looked up from reference TRBV5-1 and TRBJ2-1): KAGVTQTPRYLIKTRGQQVTLSCSPISGHRSVSWYQQTPGQGLQFLFEYFSETQRNKGNFPGRFSGRQFSNSRSEMNVSTLELGDSALYLCASSRRAEERREQFFGPGTRLTVL.